This entry lists 17 T cell receptor beta chains sequenced from one sample in a study of blood T cells in healthy people across ages. A sample-barcoded 5' primer and a J-beta primer mix were used in a second PCR of roughly 7 to 11 cycles. TCRdb re-derived calls from the 5' RACE reads in MiXCR, one entry per CDR3 protein. The sample carries 750,000 to 950,000 distinct CDR3 sequences, about 26% recorded once. This sample was shared with a second study, whose subject was T cells of mothers and their children.

Sequenced sample: blood. These receptors came from a boy younger than 18 in good health.

This clonotype was observed a few times. This sequence joins TRBV5-5 and TRBJ2-2; D not resolved. This CDR3 has 13 amino acids. In germline, CDR1 is SGHKS, CDR2 YYEKEE (reference sequence). V was clipped by 7 bases and J by 0 bases, with 7 bases between them. In nucleotides, the CDR3 is TGTGCCAGCTATCCGGCGAACACCGGGGAGCTGTTTTTT. It codes for CASYPANTGELFF.

There are a few counts of this clonotype. This chain connects TRBV9 to TRBJ2-1; D remains ambiguous. Germline V CDR1 and CDR2: SGDLS, YYNGEE. The CDR3 loop spans 13 amino acids. V was cut by 3 bases and J by 9 bases, with 13 bases left in between. The CDR3 DNA follows: TGTGCCAGCAGCGCGTCCCCGAACAGTGAGCAGTTCTTC. Protein product: CASSASPNSEQFF.

V gene TRBV6-1 combines with J gene TRBJ2-1, with 9 positions matching TRBD1. This CDR3 has 16 residues. Germline V gives CDR1 MNHNS, CDR2 SASEGT. V trimming: 4 bases; J trimming: 5 bases; junction bases outside the gene matches: 9. CDR3 bases: TGTGCCAGCAGTGTCCAGCCCGGGACAGGGAACAATGAGCAGTTCTTC. Translated: CASSVQPGTGNNEQFF.

This chain's CDR3 is CATRGDTEAFF. CDR3 nucleotide sequence: TGTGCCACCAGGGGGGACACTGAAGCTTTCTTT. The chain carries TRBV24-1 and TRBJ1-1; D possibly corresponds to TRBD1 (5 bases). CDR1 and CDR2 (germline): KGHDR, SFDVKD. V was trimmed by 7 bases and J by 3 bases, leaving 5 bases between them. The CDR3 consists of 11 residues.

In its sample, this clonotype was seen many times. The rearrangement joins TRBV11-2 to TRBJ2-5; D is possibly TRBD2 (5 bases). The germline V gene encodes CDR1 SGHAT and CDR2 FQNNGV. The CDR3 contains 15 residues. V was clipped by 6 bases and J by 5 bases, with 19 bases between them. The CDR3 region is CASSIGDSSLETQYF. For the CDR3, the DNA is TGTGCCAGCAGTATCGGGGATTCTAGCCTGGAGACCCAGTACTTC.

At least ten counts were recorded for this clonotype. An end of the junction differs from the germline gene, which may be a read error. V gene TRBV5-1 combines with J gene TRBJ2-1; perhaps TRBD2 as D (5 bases). Germline CDR1 SGHRS, CDR2 YFSETQ. The CDR3 runs 12 residues. CDR3 amino acids: CASSLEGNEQFF. The CDR3 nucleotides are TGTGCCAGCAGCTTAGAGGGCAATGAGCAGTTCTTC.

This sequence joins TRBV6-6 and TRBJ2-2, with D tentatively TRBD1 (7 bases). The CDR3 covers 15 residues. From germline, CDR1 is MNHNY and CDR2 SVGAGI (reference sequence). Trimming cost V 6 bases and J 0 bases, with 11 bases left between them. This chain's CDR3 is CASSAGQTNTGELFF. CDR3 nucleotide sequence: TGTGCCAGCAGCGCGGGACAGACGAACACCGGGGAGCTGTTTTTT.

The genes are TRBV12-3 or TRBV12-4 and TRBJ1-2, with TRBD1 as a possible D gene (6 bases). This CDR3 is 13 amino acids long. V shed 6 bases and J shed 4 bases, with 12 bases lying between them. This CDR3 reads CASRARGAYGYTF. The CDR3 DNA reads as TGTGCCAGCAGAGCCAGGGGCGCCTATGGCTACACCTTC.

A word on this clonotype: The junction shows a germline mismatch at one end, possibly a read error. J is TRBJ2-7 and V is TRBV6-6; no clear D gene. Germline CDR1 reads MNHNY; CDR2 reads SVGAGI (reference sequence). The CDR3 sequence is 13 residues long. CDR3 DNA: TGCGCCAGCAGCCTCCCGGACGACCGCGAGCAGTACTTC. This sequence encodes CASSLPDDREQYF.

The chain uses TRBV28 and TRBJ2-5, with 8 positions matching TRBD1. The J call may be mistaken, given a closer DNA end match to TRBJ2-7. There are 12 residues in the CDR3. The V gene's germline CDR1 is MDHEN and CDR2 SYDVKM. The CDR3 DNA is TGTGCCTGCGACAGGGGTTGGAACGAGCAGTACTTC. This encodes CACDRGWNEQYF.

V and J are TRBV13 and TRBJ2-5; D gene ambiguous. This CDR3 has 14 amino acids. Trimming shortened V by 5 bases and J by 5 bases, and 15 bases separated the two germline ends. Germline V gene lookup returns CDR1 PRHDT and CDR2 FYEKMQ (reference sequence). As DNA, the CDR3 is TGTGCCAGCAGCAACCTGGGTCCCCCCGAGACCCAGTACTTC. It encodes CASSNLGPPETQYF. The whole variable domain, remainder taken from reference TRBV13 and TRBJ2-5, is AAGVIQSPRHLIKEKRETATLKCYPIPRHDTVYWYQQGPGQDPQFLISFYEKMQSDKGSIPDRFSAQQFSDYHSELNMSSLELGDSALYFCASSNLGPPETQYFGPGTRLLVL.

This clonotype showed up just a few times. The J gene is TRBJ2-3, the V gene TRBV5-5; TRBD2 agrees at 10 bases. Germline V gene lookup returns CDR1 SGHKS and CDR2 YYEKEE (reference sequence). The junction had 7 bases not matched to a gene; V was cut back by 0 bases and J by 6 bases. The CDR3 totals 16 residues. The CDR3 DNA sequence: TGTGCCAGCAGCTTGGATAAGCGGGGGGGCCGCGATACGCAGTATTTT. Residues: CASSLDKRGGRDTQYF.

This sequence joins TRBV6-5 and TRBJ1-3; D possibly corresponds to TRBD1 (5 bases). Germline CDR1 reads MNHEY; CDR2 reads SVGAGI. The CDR3 runs 13 residues. Trimming took off 8 bases at V and 4 bases at J, with 12 bases between the two ends. This chain's CDR3 is CASVGGGGNTIYF. The CDR3 DNA sequence: TGTGCCAGCGTGGGGGGAGGGGGAAACACCATATATTTT.

V usage is TRBV5-1 and J usage is TRBJ2-4, with D possibly TRBD2 on 7 matching bases. V lost 4 bases and J 5 bases, leaving 16 bases between the germline ends. Germline lookup yields CDR1 SGHRS and CDR2 YFSETQ. There are 15 residues in the CDR3. Here the CDR3 DNA reads TGCGCCAGCAGCCCGGTAGGGGGGGGCCAAAACATTCAGTACTTC. Protein sequence: CASSPVGGGQNIQYF.

V is TRBV5-1 and J is TRBJ1-6; a possible D gene is TRBD1 (5 bases). V was clipped by 1 base and J by 5 bases, with 13 bases between them. Germline V gives CDR1 SGHRS, CDR2 YFSETQ. The CDR3 runs to 16 residues. The CDR3 DNA follows: TGCGCCAGCAGCTTGAGAGGGACGAGGGATAATTCACCCCTCCACTTT. Protein: CASSLRGTRDNSPLHF.

This clonotype was seen repeatedly, ten times or more. The V call is TRBV4-1, the J call TRBJ2-5; TRBD1 agrees at 7 bases. The better agreement between TRBJ2-7 and the DNA end casts doubt on the J call. The CDR3 loop spans 13 amino acids. Germline CDR1 and CDR2: MGHRA and YSYEKL. The CDR3 nucleotides read TGCGCCAGCAGCCGAAATACAGGGGTCGAGCAGTACTTC. Amino acids: CASSRNTGVEQYF.

About this clonotype: One end of the junction fails to match germline, which may point to a read error. V usage is TRBV6-4 and J usage is TRBJ2-5; a weak D match, TRBD1 (6 bases). TRBJ2-1 explains the end of the DNA better; the J call may be wrong. CDR1 is MRHNA, CDR2 SNTAGT, per germline. The CDR3 covers 15 residues. The CDR3 DNA reads as TGTGCCAGCAGTGTGAAGGCTAGTGGGGGCAATGAACAGTTCTTC. Protein product: CASSVKASGGNEQFF.